Listed below are T cell receptor beta chains from one sample, sequenced in a study of blood T cell repertoires in COVID-19. Sequencing was performed with immunoSEQ multiplex PCR; in TCRdb, only in-frame clones are kept and a portion is missing. The sample holds around 280,000 clones; approximately 84% are singletons and the top ten take 2.1%. The sample taken for sequencing was peripheral blood. These receptors were taken from a woman aged 30 to 39 who had recovered from COVID-19. Each CDR3 is given with its conserved first and last residue. A D gene is named only where the DNA matches it firmly. Some rows have no size entry. The others give once, few or many, or a class for an expanded clone.

V: TRBV27
size: .
J: TRBJ2-7
D: .
CDR3: CASSLQGQWEQYF
DNA: TGTGCCAGCAGTTTACAGGGGCAGTGGGAGCAGTACTTC

V: TRBV4-2
size: once
J: TRBJ1-1
D: .
CDR3: CASSQDGRGAEAFF
DNA: TGTGCCAGCAGCCAAGATGGCAGGGGAGCTGAAGCTTTCTTT

V: TRBV24-1
size: once
J: TRBJ1-2
D: TRBD1
CDR3: CATSDRTGYSGYTF
DNA: TGTGCCACCAGTGATAGGACAGGGTACTCCGGCTACACCTTC

V: TRBV2
size: .
J: TRBJ1-3
D: .
CDR3: CASFPDRFIGNTIYF
DNA: TGTGCCAGTTTCCCGGACAGATTTATTGGAAACACCATATATTTT

V: TRBV5-3
size: .
J: TRBJ2-3
D: .
CDR3: CARSYRSDTQYF
DNA: TGTGCCAGAAGCTACCGGTCAGATACGCAGTATTTT

V: TRBV18
size: .
J: TRBJ1-1
D: TRBD1
CDR3: CASSERQGETEAFF
DNA: TGTGCCAGCTCAGAACGACAGGGGGAAACTGAAGCTTTCTTT

V: TRBV5-6
size: .
J: TRBJ2-1
D: TRBD1
CDR3: CASSLEGGTGQQFF
DNA: TGTGCCAGCAGCTTGGAGGGGGGGACAGGGCAACAGTTCTTC

V: TRBV7-9
size: .
J: TRBJ1-2
D: TRBD1
CDR3: CASNRGTDGYTF
DNA: TGTGCCAGCAACCGTGGGACAGATGGCTACACCTTC

V: TRBV3-1/TRBV3-2
size: .
J: TRBJ2-7
D: TRBD2
CDR3: CASSQLIGGGEYEQYF
DNA: TGTGCCAGCAGCCAATTGATAGGCGGGGGGGAATACGAGCAGTACTTC

V: TRBV19
size: .
J: TRBJ1-1
D: .
CDR3: CASSYARWTEAFF
DNA: TGTGCCAGTAGTTACGCCCGGTGGACTGAAGCTTTCTTT

V: TRBV2
size: .
J: TRBJ1-6
D: TRBD1
CDR3: CASSDQGGPSPLHF
DNA: TGTGCCAGCAGTGACCAGGGGGGCCCGTCACCCCTCCACTTT

V: TRBV15
size: few
J: TRBJ1-3
D: .
CDR3: CATSRGGAGNTIYF
DNA: TGTGCCACCAGCAGGGGGGGGGCTGGAAACACCATATATTTT

V: TRBV5-4
size: .
J: TRBJ2-5
D: TRBD1
CDR3: CASSLGGAGGETQYF
DNA: TGTGCCAGCAGCTTGGGAGGGGCAGGGGGTGAGACCCAGTACTTC

V: TRBV2
size: .
J: TRBJ2-3
D: TRBD2
CDR3: CASSAESSGGATDTQYF
DNA: TGTGCCAGCAGTGCGGAGTCTAGCGGGGGGGCCACAGATACGCAGTATTTT

V: TRBV10-2
size: .
J: TRBJ2-3
D: .
CDR3: CASSEFTPGQYF
DNA: TGCGCCAGCAGTGAGTTTACCCCGGGGCAGTATTTT

V: TRBV25-1
size: .
J: TRBJ1-2
D: .
CDR3: CASSEWGEDGYTF
DNA: TGTGCCAGCAGTGAGTGGGGGGAGGATGGCTACACCTTC

V: TRBV5-8
size: .
J: TRBJ1-1
D: TRBD1
CDR3: CASSFGTGNTEAFF
DNA: TGTGCCAGCAGCTTCGGGACAGGGAACACTGAAGCTTTCTTT

V: TRBV7-8
size: .
J: TRBJ1-5
D: TRBD1
CDR3: CASSPPMGGTGFQPQHF
DNA: TGTGCCAGCAGCCCGCCTATGGGTGGGACAGGTTTCCAGCCCCAGCATTTT

V: TRBV11-2
size: .
J: TRBJ1-1
D: .
CDR3: CASSLGGDTEAFF
DNA: TGTGCCAGCAGCCTGGGGGGTGACACTGAAGCTTTCTTT

V: TRBV7-9
size: .
J: TRBJ1-4
D: TRBD1
CDR3: CASSLRQGDEKLFF
DNA: TGTGCCAGCAGCCTTCGACAGGGGGATGAAAAACTGTTTTTT

V: TRBV6-5
size: .
J: TRBJ1-1
D: .
CDR3: CATAVVKNTEAFF
DNA: TGTGCCACTGCAGTGGTGAAGAACACTGAAGCTTTCTTT

V: TRBV9
size: .
J: TRBJ1-3
D: TRBD1
CDR3: CASSPGTGPGNTIYF
DNA: TGTGCCAGCAGCCCAGGGACAGGGCCTGGAAACACCATATATTTT

V: TRBV12-5
size: .
J: TRBJ1-2
D: .
CDR3: CASGLSVRRGGYTF
DNA: TGTGCTAGTGGTTTGTCGGTCAGGAGGGGTGGCTACACCTTC

V: TRBV2
size: .
J: TRBJ2-3
D: .
CDR3: CASGTLSTDTQYF
DNA: TGTGCCAGCGGGACTCTCAGCACAGATACGCAGTATTTT

V: TRBV27
size: once
J: TRBJ1-6
D: .
CDR3: CASSYQRGVNSPLHF
DNA: TGTGCCAGCAGTTACCAACGGGGTGTTAATTCACCCCTCCACTTT

V: TRBV6-5
size: few
J: TRBJ1-2
D: TRBD1
CDR3: CASSLGQGYNYGYTF
DNA: TGTGCCAGCAGCCTAGGACAGGGCTACAACTATGGCTACACCTTC

V: TRBV27
size: .
J: TRBJ1-2
D: .
CDR3: CASSGGLNYGYTF
DNA: TGTGCCAGCAGCGGAGGGCTGAACTATGGCTACACCTTC

V: TRBV12-5
size: .
J: TRBJ2-2
D: .
CDR3: CASGPPLNTGELFF
DNA: TGTGCTAGTGGCCCCCCCCTGAACACCGGGGAGCTGTTTTTT

V: TRBV28
size: .
J: TRBJ2-7
D: .
CDR3: CASSPGPEREQYF
DNA: TGTGCCAGCAGTCCCGGTCCGGAGAGAGAGCAGTACTTC

V: TRBV14
size: .
J: TRBJ2-5
D: TRBD1
CDR3: CASSQADRASLETQYF
DNA: TGTGCCAGCAGCCAAGCAGACAGGGCGTCATTGGAGACCCAGTACTTC

V: TRBV19
size: .
J: TRBJ2-7
D: TRBD1
CDR3: CASTSGQASYEQYF
DNA: TGTGCCAGTACCTCGGGACAGGCCTCCTACGAGCAGTACTTC

V: TRBV27
size: .
J: TRBJ2-1
D: TRBD2
CDR3: CASGRLAEIYNEQFF
DNA: TGTGCCAGCGGCCGACTAGCGGAAATCTACAATGAGCAGTTCTTC

V: TRBV28
size: .
J: TRBJ2-5
D: TRBD1
CDR3: CASSSPGQLGETQYF
DNA: TGTGCCAGCAGTTCACCGGGACAGCTCGGGGAGACCCAGTACTTC

V: TRBV5-1
size: .
J: TRBJ1-5
D: TRBD1
CDR3: CASSLAGQGVSPQHF
DNA: TGCGCCAGCAGCTTGGCCGGACAGGGTGTTTCGCCCCAGCATTTT

V: TRBV6-5
size: .
J: TRBJ2-1
D: TRBD2
CDR3: CASSYAGVPGEQFF
DNA: TGTGCCAGCAGTTACGCGGGGGTGCCGGGTGAGCAGTTCTTC

V: TRBV3-1/TRBV3-2
size: .
J: TRBJ2-2
D: .
CDR3: CASSPSSGTGELFF
DNA: TGTGCCAGCAGCCCCTCCTCAGGGACCGGGGAGCTGTTTTTT

V: TRBV7-3
size: .
J: TRBJ1-4
D: .
CDR3: CASSLISGDKLFF
DNA: TGTGCCAGCAGCTTAATATCAGGGGATAAACTGTTTTTT

V: TRBV2
size: once
J: TRBJ1-5
D: TRBD1
CDR3: CASSRPDRGQGQPQHF
DNA: TGTGCCAGCAGTCGCCCGGACAGGGGGCAGGGGCAGCCCCAGCATTTT

V: TRBV27
size: .
J: TRBJ2-1
D: TRBD1
CDR3: CATLTGDNEQFF
DNA: TGTGCCACCTTAACAGGGGACAATGAGCAGTTCTTC

V: TRBV6-1
size: .
J: TRBJ1-2
D: .
CDR3: CASSADLEGLEYGYTF
DNA: TGTGCCAGCAGTGCCGATTTGGAGGGATTAGAGTATGGCTACACCTTC

V: TRBV12-3/TRBV12-4
size: .
J: TRBJ2-5
D: .
CDR3: CASSFLRQETQYF
DNA: TGTGCCAGCAGTTTTCTACGGCAAGAGACCCAGTACTTC

V: TRBV6-5
size: .
J: TRBJ2-5
D: TRBD1
CDR3: CASGQARQETQYF
DNA: TGTGCCAGCGGACAGGCCCGTCAAGAGACCCAGTACTTC

V: TRBV5-1
size: .
J: TRBJ2-1
D: .
CDR3: CASSFSGGTYNEQFF
DNA: TGCGCCAGCAGCTTCTCTGGCGGGACGTACAATGAGCAGTTCTTC

V: TRBV9
size: .
J: TRBJ2-3
D: .
CDR3: CASSVAGVSDTQYF
DNA: TGTGCCAGCAGCGTAGCCGGGGTTTCAGATACGCAGTATTTT

V: TRBV27
size: .
J: TRBJ2-7
D: TRBD1
CDR3: CATRGQGLEQYF
DNA: TGTGCCACTAGAGGACAGGGCCTCGAGCAGTACTTC

V: TRBV9
size: .
J: TRBJ1-4
D: TRBD1
CDR3: CASSVTGGEEKLFF
DNA: TGTGCCAGCAGCGTGACAGGGGGAGAGGAAAAACTGTTTTTT

V: TRBV18
size: .
J: TRBJ2-7
D: TRBD1
CDR3: CASSPGRDRGDEQYF
DNA: TGTGCCAGCTCACCAGGGAGGGACAGGGGGGATGAGCAGTACTTC

V: TRBV6-1
size: .
J: TRBJ2-2
D: .
CDR3: CASSEAVGANTGELFF
DNA: TGTGCCAGCAGTGAAGCTGTCGGGGCGAACACCGGGGAGCTGTTTTTT